This TCR beta chain derives from a study of cytomegalovirus exposure and HLA in healthy donors. Looking at the study overall: Earlier sequencing of about 179 million T cells yielded roughly 120 million unique TCR beta sequences.

The CDR3 consists of 14 residues. V was clipped by 5 bases and J by 5 bases, with 16 bases between them. Per germline, CDR1 MNHEY and CDR2 SMNVEV (reference sequence). Study-wide findings and caveats: The productive fraction for most TCR beta V segments was about 90% or about 30% in an earlier analysis. Many donors shared some public TCRs, even though most TCR sequences were rare. By HLA locus, TCR association rates varied in a later analysis, with DRB1 showing the most and HLA-C the fewest.

With respect to this clone: What it binds is unknown.

Amplification used 60 Vbeta primers and 13 Jbeta primers. The data were produced by immunoSEQ multiplex PCR, yet TCRdb's version contains in-frame clones alone and is incomplete. The sample records roughly 110,000 clones, 55% to 80% being singletons. The sample comprised PBMCs. The chain couples TRBV27 to TRBJ2-7, with D maybe TRBD2 (6 bases). The receptor's source is a woman in her 30s in good health and CMV-seronegative. The CDR3 is CASSRRDPYDEQYF. CDR3 nucleotides: TGTGCCAGCAGTCGGAGGGACCCATACGACGAGCAGTACTTC.